The entry below gives a single TCR beta chain sequence along with its context. The entry originates in a study of blood T cell repertoires in COVID-19. About the study: Italy, Spain and the United States were the sources of the convalescent and acute COVID-19 samples. Sources were T cells, B-cell-depleted T cells, or PBMCs; the material itself was cDNA or gDNA.

Only in-frame clones appear in the TCRdb table, and some are missing; sequencing was by immunoSEQ multiplex PCR. The sample holds 240,000 or so clones, 88% seen once. The sequence was obtained from a woman aged 25 to 45 with acute or convalescent COVID-19. The sequencing sample was made of peripheral blood.

As DNA, the CDR3 is TGTGCCAGTAGTATTAACCAGGGGGCGGGCACTGAAGCTTTCTTT. This codes for CASSINQGAGTEAFF. V and J are TRBV19 and TRBJ1-1; 8 nucleotides line up with TRBD1. There are 15 residues in the CDR3. CDR1 and CDR2 (germline): LNHDA, SQIVND (reference sequence). J gave up 4 bases and V 3 bases, and 7 bases lay outside the gene matches.